Below, one T cell receptor (beta chain) is given with its context. Which antigen it targets is not known. No base quality values were provided; no much bigger clone lies one nucleotide off. For sequencing of the TCRbeta CDR3 region, genomic DNA was extracted from the sorted cells. TCRbeta CDR3 regions were sequenced using the immunoSEQ Assay. What TCRdb holds here is the immuneACCESS table cut down to in-frame rearrangements. Part of the clones is not present; checked against another copy, under half of the missing clones reflect an unresolved V gene, and the others are unexplained. The sample table holds 75,000 to 95,000 clones, of which over 75% were seen once. The ten largest make up less than 4% of the sample. The trial excluded patients who had a history of autoimmune disease or who were on systemic immunosuppression. Peripheral blood for TCR sequencing was collected from all dose cohorts at baseline, on cycle 4 day 1, and on cycle 7 day 1. Samples were obtained from an open-label, multicenter, first-in-human phase I dose-escalation trial of ivuxolimab. The trial enrolled adults with locally advanced or metastatic head and neck squamous cell, hepatocellular, melanoma or renal cell carcinoma. Before TCR sequencing, CD4+ and CD8+ T cells were separately sorted from peripheral blood.

This sample is part of a study of OX40 agonist ivuxolimab in advanced cancers. Study-wide context: The costimulatory receptor OX40 (CD134) was targeted by ivuxolimab, a fully human IgG2 agonistic monoclonal antibody. Intravenous ivuxolimab was administered to patients every 2 weeks at six dose levels: 0.01, 0.1, 0.3, 1.5, 3 and 10 mg/kg. Of the approximately 54 dose-escalation patients, hepatocellular carcinoma was present in about 20, melanoma in roughly 15, renal cell carcinoma in 9 and head and neck cancer in 9. In the dose-escalation cohort, around four fifths of patients were male, and the mean age was around 60 years, with a range of roughly 20 to 79. Patients were allowed to have had prior anti-PD-1, anti-PD-L1 or anti-CTLA-4 therapy, and around two fifths of the dose-escalation patients had been treated with checkpoint inhibitors. Three dose-escalation patients achieved partial responses, one with hepatocellular carcinoma and two with cutaneous melanoma. Peripheral TCRbeta sequencing was intended to test whether TCR sequence diversity was altered and clonal T-cell expansion was caused by ivuxolimab. The paper covers the monotherapy dose-escalation part of the phase I ivuxolimab trial, which included N of about 50 patients.

The investigation overall reported the following: At doses of 0.1 to 3.0 mg/kg, clonal expansion of both CD4+ and CD8+ blood T cells was observed from baseline to week 6. In the 0.1-3.0 mg/kg groups, partial responders had among the lowest normalized peripheral clonal expansion, particularly in CD8+ T cells. Which antigens the clonally expanded peripheral T cells were specific for was not determined. After ivuxolimab, more expanded clones were found on average in CD8+ T cells than in CD4+ T cells. Low levels of normalized T-cell clonal expansion were also seen in some nonresponding patients.

The source of this sequence is an adult with an advanced solid tumor such as melanoma, head and neck, liver or kidney cancer. Sequencing used CD4+ or CD8+ T cells sorted from blood, obtained in a trial of the OX40 agonist ivuxolimab.

The CDR3 loop reads CAWTPTLEAFF. Here is the DNA: TGTGCCTGGACCCCCACCCTTGAAGCTTTCTTT. This receptor chain uses TRBV30 and TRBJ1-1, with no confidently assigned D gene. V and J are truncated by 4 bases and 7 bases respectively, leaving an intervening sequence of 10 bases. CDR1 is given as GTSNPN and CDR2 as SVGIG, both from the germline V gene (reference sequence). Its CDR3 holds 11 amino acids, cysteine through phenylalanine. Left in the record is the CDR3 DNA by itself, 33 bases read in frame from the first base.